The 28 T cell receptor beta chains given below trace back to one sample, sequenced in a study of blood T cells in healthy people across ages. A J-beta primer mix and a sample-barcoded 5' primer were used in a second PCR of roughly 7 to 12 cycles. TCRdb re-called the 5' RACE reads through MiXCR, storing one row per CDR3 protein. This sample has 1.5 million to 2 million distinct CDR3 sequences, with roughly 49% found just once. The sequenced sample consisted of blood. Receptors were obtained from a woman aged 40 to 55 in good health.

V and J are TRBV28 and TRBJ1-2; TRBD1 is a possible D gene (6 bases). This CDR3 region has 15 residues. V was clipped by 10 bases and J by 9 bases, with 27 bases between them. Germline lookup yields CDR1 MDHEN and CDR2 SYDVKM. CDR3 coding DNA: TGTGCCACCCGCGGGGGGTTAGGACAGCAGAGTAGCTACACCTTC. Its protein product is CATRGGLGQQSSYTF.

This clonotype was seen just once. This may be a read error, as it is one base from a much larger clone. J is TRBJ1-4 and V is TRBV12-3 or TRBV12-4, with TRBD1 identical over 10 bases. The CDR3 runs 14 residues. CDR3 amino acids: CAGSLGRDRGKLFF. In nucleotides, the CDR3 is TGTGCCGGCAGTTTAGGACGGGACAGGGGAAAACTGTTTTTT.

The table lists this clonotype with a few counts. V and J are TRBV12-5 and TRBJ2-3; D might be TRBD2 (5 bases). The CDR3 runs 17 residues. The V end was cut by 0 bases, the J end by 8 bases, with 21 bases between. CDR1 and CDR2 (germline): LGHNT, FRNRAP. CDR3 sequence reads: CASGLVQGGSVVTTQYF. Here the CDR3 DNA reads TGTGCTAGTGGTTTGGTACAAGGAGGTTCCGTCGTTACTACGCAGTATTTT.

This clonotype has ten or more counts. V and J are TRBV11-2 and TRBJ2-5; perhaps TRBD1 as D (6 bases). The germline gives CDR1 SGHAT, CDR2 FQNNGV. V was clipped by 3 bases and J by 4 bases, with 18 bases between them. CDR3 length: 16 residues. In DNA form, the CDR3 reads TGTGCCAGCAGCTTGGGGGCCAGTGCATGGAGAGAGACCCAGTACTTC. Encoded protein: CASSLGASAWRETQYF. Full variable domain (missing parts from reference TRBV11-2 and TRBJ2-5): EAGVAQSPRYKIIEKRQSVAFWCNPISGHATLYWYQQILGQGPKLLIQFQNNGVVDDSQLPKDRFSAERLKGVDSTLKIQPAKLEDSAVYLCASSLGASAWRETQYFGPGTRLLVL.

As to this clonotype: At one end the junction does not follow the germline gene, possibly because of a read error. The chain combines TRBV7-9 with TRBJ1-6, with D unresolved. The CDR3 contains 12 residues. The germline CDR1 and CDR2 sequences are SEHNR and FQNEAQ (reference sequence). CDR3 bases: TGTTCCAGCAGCTTAATGGATTCACCCCTCCACTTT. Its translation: CSSSLMDSPLHF.

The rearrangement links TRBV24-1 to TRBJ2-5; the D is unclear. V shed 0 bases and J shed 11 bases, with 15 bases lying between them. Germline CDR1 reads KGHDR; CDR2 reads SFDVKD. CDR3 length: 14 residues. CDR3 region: CATSDLGRHNEQYF. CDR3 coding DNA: TGTGCCACCAGTGATTTGGGCAGGCACAATGAGCAGTACTTC.

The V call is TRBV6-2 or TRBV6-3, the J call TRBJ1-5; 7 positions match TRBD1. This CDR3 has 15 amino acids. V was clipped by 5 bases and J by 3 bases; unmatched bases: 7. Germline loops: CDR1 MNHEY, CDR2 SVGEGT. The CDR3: CASSRRDSFNQPQHF. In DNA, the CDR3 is TGTGCCAGCAGTCGCCGGGACAGCTTCAATCAGCCCCAGCATTTT.

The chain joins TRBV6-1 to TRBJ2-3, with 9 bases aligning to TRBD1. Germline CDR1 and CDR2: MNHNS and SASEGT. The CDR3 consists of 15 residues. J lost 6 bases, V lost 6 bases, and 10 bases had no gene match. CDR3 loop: CASRVPGQGLDTQYF. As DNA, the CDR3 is TGTGCCAGCAGGGTTCCGGGACAGGGACTCGATACGCAGTATTTT.

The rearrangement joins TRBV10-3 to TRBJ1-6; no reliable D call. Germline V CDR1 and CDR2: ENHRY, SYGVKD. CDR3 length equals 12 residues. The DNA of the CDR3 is TGTGACAGAGAGGGTTTCCTATCACCCCTCCACTTT. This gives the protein CDREGFLSPLHF.

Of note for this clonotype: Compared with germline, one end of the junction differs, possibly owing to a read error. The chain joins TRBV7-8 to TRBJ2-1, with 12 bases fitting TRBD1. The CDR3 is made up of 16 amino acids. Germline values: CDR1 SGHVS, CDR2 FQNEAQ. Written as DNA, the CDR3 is TGTGCCAGCAGCCTAGCCCGGGACAGGGGGCGCGGCGAGCAGTTCTTC. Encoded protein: CASSLARDRGRGEQFF.

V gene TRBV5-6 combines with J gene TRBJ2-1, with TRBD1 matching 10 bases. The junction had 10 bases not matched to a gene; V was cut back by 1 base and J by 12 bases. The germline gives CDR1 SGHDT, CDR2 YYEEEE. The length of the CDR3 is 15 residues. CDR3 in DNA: TGTGCCAGCAGCTTGAGGGGGACAGGGGCCCGCGCGCAGTTCTTC. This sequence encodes CASSLRGTGARAQFF.

The CDR3 spells CATSRDLGQGLYGYTF. CDR3 nucleotide sequence: TGTGCCACCAGCAGAGATCTGGGACAGGGACTTTATGGCTACACCTTC. V and J are TRBV15 and TRBJ1-2; 9 bases agree with TRBD1. This CDR3 is 16 amino acids long. The germline CDR1 and CDR2 sequences are LNHNV and YYDKDF (reference sequence). V lost 0 bases and J lost 5; bases outside the gene matches: 7.

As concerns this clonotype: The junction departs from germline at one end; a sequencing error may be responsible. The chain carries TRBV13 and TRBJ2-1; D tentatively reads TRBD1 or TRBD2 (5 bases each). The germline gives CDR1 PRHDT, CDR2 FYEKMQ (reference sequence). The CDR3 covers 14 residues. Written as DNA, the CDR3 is TGTGCCAGCAGCTTAGCGGGGCGTTACAATGAGCGGTTCTTC. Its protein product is CASSLAGRYNERFF.

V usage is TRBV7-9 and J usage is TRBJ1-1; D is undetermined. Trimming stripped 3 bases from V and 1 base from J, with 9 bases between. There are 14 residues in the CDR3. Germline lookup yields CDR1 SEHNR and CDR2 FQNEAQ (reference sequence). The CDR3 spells CASSFRGENTEAFF. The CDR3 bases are TGTGCCAGCAGCTTTCGTGGAGAGAACACTGAAGCTTTCTTT.

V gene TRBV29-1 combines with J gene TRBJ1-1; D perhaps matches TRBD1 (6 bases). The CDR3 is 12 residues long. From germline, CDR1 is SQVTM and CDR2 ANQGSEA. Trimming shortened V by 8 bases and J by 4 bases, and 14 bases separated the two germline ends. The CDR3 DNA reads TGCAGCTCTGACGACAGGCCCACTGAAGCTTTCTTT. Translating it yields CSSDDRPTEAFF.

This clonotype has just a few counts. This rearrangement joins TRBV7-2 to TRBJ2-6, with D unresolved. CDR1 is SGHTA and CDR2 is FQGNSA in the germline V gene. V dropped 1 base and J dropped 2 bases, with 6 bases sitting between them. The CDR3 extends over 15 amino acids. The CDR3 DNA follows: TGTGCCAGCAGCTTAGTTGTCACTGGGGCCAACGTCCTGACTTTC. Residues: CASSLVVTGANVLTF.

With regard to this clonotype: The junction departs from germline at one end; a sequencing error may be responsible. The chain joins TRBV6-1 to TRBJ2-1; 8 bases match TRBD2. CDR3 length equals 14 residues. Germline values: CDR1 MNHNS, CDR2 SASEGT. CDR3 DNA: TGTGTCAGCAGTGGGGCGGGGGGCAACAATGAGCAGTTCTTC. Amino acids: CVSSGAGGNNEQFF.

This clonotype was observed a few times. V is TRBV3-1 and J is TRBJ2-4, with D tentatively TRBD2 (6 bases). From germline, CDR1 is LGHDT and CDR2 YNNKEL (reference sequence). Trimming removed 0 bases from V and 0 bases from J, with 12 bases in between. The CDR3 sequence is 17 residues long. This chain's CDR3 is CASSQEGRLVAKNIQYF. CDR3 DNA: TGTGCCAGCAGCCAAGAAGGGAGACTAGTAGCCAAAAACATTCAGTACTTC.

The CDR3 nucleotides read TGCGCCAGCAGCCAAGAGCCGGACTTGAACACTGAAGCTTTCTTT. Translation: CASSQEPDLNTEAFF. This chain joins TRBV4-3 and TRBJ1-1, with unresolved D. This CDR3 comprises 15 residues. V was clipped by 0 bases and J by 0 bases, with 8 bases between them. Germline CDR1 LGHNA, CDR2 YSLEER.

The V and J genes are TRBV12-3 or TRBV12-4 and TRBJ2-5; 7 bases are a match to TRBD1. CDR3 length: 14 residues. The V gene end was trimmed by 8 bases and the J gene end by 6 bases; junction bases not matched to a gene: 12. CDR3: CASGYRLQGKTQYF. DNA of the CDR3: TGTGCCAGCGGATACAGATTACAGGGGAAGACCCAGTACTTC.

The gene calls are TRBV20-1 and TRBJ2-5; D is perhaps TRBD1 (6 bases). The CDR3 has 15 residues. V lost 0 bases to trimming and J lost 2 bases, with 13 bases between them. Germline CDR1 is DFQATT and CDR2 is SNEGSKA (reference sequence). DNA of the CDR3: TGCAGTGCTAGAGATTGGGGACACCAACAAGAGACCCAGTACTTC. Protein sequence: CSARDWGHQQETQYF.

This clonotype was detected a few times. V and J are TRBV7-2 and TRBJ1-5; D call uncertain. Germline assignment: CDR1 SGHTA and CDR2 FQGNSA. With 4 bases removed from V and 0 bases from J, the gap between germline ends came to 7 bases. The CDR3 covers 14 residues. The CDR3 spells CASSSSFSNQPQHF. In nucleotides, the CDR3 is TGTGCCAGCAGCTCCTCTTTTAGCAATCAGCCCCAGCATTTT.

The CDR3 region has the DNA TGCGCCAGCACTCGGGACAGGGAGGAGGATGGCTACACCTTC. It specifies CASTRDREEDGYTF. This chain uses TRBV5-1 with TRBJ1-2, with TRBD1 matching over 9 bases. The CDR3 is 14 residues long. Trimming cost V 6 bases and J 6 bases; bases outside gene matches: 9. CDR1 is SGHRS and CDR2 is YFSETQ in the germline V gene.

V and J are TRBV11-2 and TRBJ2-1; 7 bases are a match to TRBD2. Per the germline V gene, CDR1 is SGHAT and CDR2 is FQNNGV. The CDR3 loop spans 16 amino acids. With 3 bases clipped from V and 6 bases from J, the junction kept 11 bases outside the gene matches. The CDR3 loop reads CASSLSFAGDGNEQFF. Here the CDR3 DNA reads TGTGCCAGCAGCTTGAGCTTTGCGGGGGACGGCAATGAGCAGTTCTTC.

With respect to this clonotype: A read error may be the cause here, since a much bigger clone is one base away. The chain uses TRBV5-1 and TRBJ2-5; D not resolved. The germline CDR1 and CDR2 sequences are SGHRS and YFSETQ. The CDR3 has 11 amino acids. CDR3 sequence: CASSFGKTLYF. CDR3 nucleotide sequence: TGCGCCAGCAGCTTTGGGAAGACCCTGTACTTC.

The CDR3 sequence is CAVYRAGGTGELFF. The CDR3 DNA is TGTGCCGTCTACCGGGCAGGGGGGACCGGGGAGCTGTTTTTT. The chain uses TRBV6-2 or TRBV6-3 and TRBJ2-2, with D tentatively TRBD1 (7 bases). V was cut by 11 bases and J by 5 bases, with 18 bases left in between. This CDR3 is 14 amino acids long. The germline gives CDR1 MNHEY, CDR2 SVGEGT.

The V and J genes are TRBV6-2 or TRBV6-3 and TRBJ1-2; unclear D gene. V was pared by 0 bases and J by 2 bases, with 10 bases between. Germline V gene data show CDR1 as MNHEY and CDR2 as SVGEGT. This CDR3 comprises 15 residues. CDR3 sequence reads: CASSYSSDGNYGYTF. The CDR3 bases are TGTGCCAGCAGTTACTCCTCGGACGGGAACTATGGCTACACCTTC.

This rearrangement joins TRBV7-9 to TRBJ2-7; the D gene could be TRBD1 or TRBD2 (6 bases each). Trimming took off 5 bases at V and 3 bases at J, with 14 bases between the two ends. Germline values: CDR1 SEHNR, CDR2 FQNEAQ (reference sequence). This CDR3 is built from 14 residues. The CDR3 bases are TGTGCCAGCAGCCCAAAAGGGGGGCGCTACGAGCAGTACTTC. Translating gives CASSPKGGRYEQYF.